This T cell receptor beta chain was identified during a study of blood T cell repertoires in COVID-19. About the research overall: Sources were T cells, B-cell-depleted T cells, or PBMCs; the material itself was cDNA or gDNA.

Libraries were prepared by immunoSEQ multiplex PCR; TCRdb keeps only in-frame clonotypes and omits some of them. The profile shows under 90,000 clones, approximately 90% of them singletons. Germline CDR1 MNHEY, CDR2 SVGAGI. V was trimmed by 5 bases and J by 4 bases, leaving 6 bases between them. CDR3 size: 12 residues. Sequencing was done on a sample of peripheral blood. This TCR derives from a man aged 55 to 69 with acute or convalescent COVID-19. V gene TRBV6-5 combines with J gene TRBJ1-3; D is undetermined. The CDR3 sequence: CASSIKGNTIYF. In DNA form, the CDR3 reads TGTGCCAGCAGTATCAAAGGAAACACCATATATTTT.